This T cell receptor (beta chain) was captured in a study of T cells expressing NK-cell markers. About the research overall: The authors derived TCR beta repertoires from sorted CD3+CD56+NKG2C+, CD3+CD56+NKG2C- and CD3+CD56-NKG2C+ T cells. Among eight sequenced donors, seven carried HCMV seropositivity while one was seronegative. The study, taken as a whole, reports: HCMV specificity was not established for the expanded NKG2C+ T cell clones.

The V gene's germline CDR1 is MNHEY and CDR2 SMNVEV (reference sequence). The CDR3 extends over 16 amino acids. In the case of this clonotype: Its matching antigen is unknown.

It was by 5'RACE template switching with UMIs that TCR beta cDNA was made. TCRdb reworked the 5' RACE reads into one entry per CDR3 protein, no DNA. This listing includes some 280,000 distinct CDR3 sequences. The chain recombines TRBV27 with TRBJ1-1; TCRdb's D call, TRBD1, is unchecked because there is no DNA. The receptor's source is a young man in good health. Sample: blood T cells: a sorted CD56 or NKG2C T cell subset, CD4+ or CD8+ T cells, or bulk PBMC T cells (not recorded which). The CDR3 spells CASSTGTANMNTEAFF.